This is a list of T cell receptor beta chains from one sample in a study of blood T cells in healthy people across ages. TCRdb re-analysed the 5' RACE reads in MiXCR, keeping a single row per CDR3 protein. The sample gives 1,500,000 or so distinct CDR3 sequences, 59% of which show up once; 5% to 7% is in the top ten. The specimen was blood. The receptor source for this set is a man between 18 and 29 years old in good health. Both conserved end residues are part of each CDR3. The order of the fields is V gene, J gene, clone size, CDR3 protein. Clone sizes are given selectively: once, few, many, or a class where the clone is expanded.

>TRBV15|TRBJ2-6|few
CATSSTGAGANVLTF
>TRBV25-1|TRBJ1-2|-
CASSILTGHGYTF
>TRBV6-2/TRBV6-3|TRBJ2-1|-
CASRRAQYNEQFF
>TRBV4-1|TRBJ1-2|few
CASSQEEHRDYGYTF
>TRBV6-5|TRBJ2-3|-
CASSYRTLRTVYNSTDTQYF
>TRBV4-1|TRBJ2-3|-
CASSQRWQGYPTDTQYF
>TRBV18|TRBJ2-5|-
CASAPRQGETQYF
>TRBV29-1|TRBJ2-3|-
CSAGVDTQYF
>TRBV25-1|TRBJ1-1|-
CACGGETGTNTEAFF
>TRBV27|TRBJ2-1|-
CASSLAGTSGGRLFF
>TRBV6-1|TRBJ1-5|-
CATTFDRARDQPQHF
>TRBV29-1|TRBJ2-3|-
CSVGGLGGGRTDTQYF
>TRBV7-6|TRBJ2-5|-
CASSLVGSQETQYF
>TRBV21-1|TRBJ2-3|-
CASSPQVPLGDTQYF
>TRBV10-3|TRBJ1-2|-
CAISEGATNYGYTF
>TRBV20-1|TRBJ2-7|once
CSARSTTNYLYEQYF
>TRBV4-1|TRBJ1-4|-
CASSLTQEKLFF
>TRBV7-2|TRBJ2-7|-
CASSFWRDYEQYF
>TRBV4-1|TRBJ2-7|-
CASSQVLNSYEQYF
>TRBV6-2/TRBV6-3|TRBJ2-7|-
CASSYSTLGEQYF
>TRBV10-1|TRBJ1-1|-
CASRGAPDRLNTEAFF
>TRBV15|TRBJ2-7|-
CATSRDPRMREYF
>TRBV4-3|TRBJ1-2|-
CASSQDLRMDYGYTF
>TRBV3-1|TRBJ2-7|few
CASSQDLTSYEQYF
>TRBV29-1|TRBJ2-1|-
CSVGLAEVYNEQFF
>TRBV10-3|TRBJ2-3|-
CAISPGSSAFTDTQYF
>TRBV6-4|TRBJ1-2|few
CASRREGSYGYTF
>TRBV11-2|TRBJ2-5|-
CASSLVGPGGSQETQYF
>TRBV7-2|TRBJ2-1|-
CASSPRVGNEQFF
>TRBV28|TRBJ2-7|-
CASSRRGVGNEQYF
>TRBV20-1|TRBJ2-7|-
CSAYGPDKRYEQYF
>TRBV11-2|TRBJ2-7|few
CASSSLNPGPSNPYEQYF
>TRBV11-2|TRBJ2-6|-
CASSLAFGANVLTF
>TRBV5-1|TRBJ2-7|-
CASSRTSGVMEQYF
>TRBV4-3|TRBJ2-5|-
CASSQDLRGGGETQYF
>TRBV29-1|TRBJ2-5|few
CSVLGQGRQETQYF
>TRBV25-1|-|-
CASSEGLGDEQYF
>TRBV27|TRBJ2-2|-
CASSLLPFPTGELFF
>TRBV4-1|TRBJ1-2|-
CASSQVRAPDGYTF
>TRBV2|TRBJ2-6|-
CASSEFRSSGANVLTF
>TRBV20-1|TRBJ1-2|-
CSAILDTDGNGYTF
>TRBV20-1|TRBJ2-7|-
CSVTSGSLYEQYF
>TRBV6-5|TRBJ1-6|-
CASSYKCGTNYNSPLHF
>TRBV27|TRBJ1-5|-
CASSLLASNQPQHF
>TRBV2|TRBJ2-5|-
CASTGPLGQYF
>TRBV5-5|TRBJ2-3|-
CASSPTSRVDTQYF
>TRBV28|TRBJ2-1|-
CASSLQGSHNEQFF
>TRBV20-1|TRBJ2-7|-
CSARDRRGDYEQYF
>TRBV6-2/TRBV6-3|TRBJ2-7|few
CASSYGKNYEQYF
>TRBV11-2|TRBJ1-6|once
CASSLELKGAVPRTYNSPLHF
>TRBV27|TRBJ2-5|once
CASSSNLRLAGEQETQYF
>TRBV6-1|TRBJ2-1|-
CASSEQGWAYNEQFF
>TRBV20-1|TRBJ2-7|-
CSASDHGSTYKQYF
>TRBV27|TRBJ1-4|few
CASSLYSGHGVRDEKLFF
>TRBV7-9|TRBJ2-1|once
CASSLWPGDDEQFF